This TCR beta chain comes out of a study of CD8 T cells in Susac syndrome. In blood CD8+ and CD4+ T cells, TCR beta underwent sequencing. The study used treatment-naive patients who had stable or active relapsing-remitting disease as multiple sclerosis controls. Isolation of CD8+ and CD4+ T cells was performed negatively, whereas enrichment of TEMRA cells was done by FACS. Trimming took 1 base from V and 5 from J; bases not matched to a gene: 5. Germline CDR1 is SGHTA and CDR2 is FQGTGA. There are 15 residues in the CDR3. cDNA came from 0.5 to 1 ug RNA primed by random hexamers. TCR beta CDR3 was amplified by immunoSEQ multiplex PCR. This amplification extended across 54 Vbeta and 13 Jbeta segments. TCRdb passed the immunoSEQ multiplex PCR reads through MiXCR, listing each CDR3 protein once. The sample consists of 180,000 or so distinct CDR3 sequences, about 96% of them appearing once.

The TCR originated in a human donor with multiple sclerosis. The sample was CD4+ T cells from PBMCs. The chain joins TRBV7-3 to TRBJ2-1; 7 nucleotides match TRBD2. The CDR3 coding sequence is TGTGCCAGCAGCTTAAGTGGGACTATTAACAATGAGCAGTTCTTC. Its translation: CASSLSGTINNEQFF.